The T cell receptor (beta chain) described here comes from a study of blood T cell repertoires in COVID-19. Sequencing was performed with immunoSEQ multiplex PCR; in TCRdb, only in-frame clones are kept and a portion is missing. Of approximately 150,000 clones listed, 89% are singletons. Germline CDR1 KGHSH, CDR2 LQKENI. V was trimmed by 3 bases and J by 5 bases, leaving 10 bases between them. The CDR3 loop spans 13 amino acids. This TCR was sampled from a human donor in a cohort sampled during active COVID-19. The sample was peripheral blood. This sequence joins TRBV18 and TRBJ2-5; tentative D call: TRBD2 (5 bases). The CDR3 region has the DNA TGTGCCAGCTCACCGACTAATTCTGAGACCCAGTACTTC. Translated: CASSPTNSETQYF.